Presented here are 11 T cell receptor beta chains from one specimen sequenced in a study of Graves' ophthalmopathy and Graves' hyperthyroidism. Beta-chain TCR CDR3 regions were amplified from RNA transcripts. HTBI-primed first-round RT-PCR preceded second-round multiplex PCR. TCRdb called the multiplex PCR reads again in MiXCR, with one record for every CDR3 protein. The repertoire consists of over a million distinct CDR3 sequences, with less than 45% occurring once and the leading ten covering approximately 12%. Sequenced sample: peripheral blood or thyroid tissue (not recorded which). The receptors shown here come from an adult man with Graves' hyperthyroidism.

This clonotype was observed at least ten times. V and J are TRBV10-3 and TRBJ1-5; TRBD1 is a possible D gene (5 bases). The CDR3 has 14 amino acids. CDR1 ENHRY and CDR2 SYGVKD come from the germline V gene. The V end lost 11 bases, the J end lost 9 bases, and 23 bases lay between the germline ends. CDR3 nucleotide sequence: TGTGCCTCACGGCCGGACGTATCCGGGGGGCCCCAGCATTTT. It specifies CASRPDVSGGPQHF.

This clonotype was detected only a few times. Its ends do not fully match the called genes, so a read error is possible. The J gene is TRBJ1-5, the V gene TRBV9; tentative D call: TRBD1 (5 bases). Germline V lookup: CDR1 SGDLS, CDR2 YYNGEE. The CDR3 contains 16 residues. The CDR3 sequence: CACSASLGDSNQPQHF. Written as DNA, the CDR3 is TGTGCCTGCAGTGCTTCCCTGGGGGACAGCAATCAGCCCCAGCATTTT.

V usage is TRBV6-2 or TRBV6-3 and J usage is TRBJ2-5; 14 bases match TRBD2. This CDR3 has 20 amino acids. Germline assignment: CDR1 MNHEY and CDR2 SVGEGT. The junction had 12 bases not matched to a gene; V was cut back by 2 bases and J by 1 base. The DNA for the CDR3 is TGTGCCAGCAGTTACCCAGGACTAGCGGGGGGCCCGCTCCTCCAAGAGACCCAGTACTTC. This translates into CASSYPGLAGGPLLQETQYF.

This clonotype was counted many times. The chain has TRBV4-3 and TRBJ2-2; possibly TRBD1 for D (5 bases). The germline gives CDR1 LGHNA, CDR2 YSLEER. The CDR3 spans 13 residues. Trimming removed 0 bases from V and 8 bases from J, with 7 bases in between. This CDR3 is CASSQEAGGELFF. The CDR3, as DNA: TGCGCCAGCAGCCAAGAAGCAGGGGGGGAGCTGTTTTTT.

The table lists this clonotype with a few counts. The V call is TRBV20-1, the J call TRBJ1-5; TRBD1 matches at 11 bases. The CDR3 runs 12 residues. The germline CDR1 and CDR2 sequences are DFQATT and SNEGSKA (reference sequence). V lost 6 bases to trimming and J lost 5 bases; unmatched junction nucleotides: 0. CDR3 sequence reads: CSADRGHQPQHF. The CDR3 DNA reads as TGCAGTGCGGACAGGGGGCATCAGCCCCAGCATTTT.

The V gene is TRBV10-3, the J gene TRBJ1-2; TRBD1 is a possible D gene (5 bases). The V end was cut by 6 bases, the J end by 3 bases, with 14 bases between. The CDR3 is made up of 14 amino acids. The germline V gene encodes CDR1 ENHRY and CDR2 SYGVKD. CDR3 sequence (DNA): TGTGCCATCAGCGTCCTCGACAGAGACTATGGCTACACCTTC. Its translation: CAISVLDRDYGYTF.

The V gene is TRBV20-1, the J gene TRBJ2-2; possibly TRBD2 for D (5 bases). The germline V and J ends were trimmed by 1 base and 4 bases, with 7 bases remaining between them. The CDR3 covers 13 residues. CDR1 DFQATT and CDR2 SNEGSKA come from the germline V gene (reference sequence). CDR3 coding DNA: TGCAGTGCTAGAGCGGGATTCACCGGGGAGCTGTTTTTT. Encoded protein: CSARAGFTGELFF.

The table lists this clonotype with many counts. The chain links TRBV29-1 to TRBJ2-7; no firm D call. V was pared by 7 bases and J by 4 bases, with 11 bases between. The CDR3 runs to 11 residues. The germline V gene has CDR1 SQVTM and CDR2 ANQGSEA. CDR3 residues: CSAGYGYEQYF. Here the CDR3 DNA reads TGCAGCGCTGGTTATGGGTACGAGCAGTACTTC.

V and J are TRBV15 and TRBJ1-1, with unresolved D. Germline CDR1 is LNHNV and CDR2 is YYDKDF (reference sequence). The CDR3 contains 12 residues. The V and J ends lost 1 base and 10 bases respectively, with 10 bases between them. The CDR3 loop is CATSRAEKVAFF. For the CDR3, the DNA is TGTGCCACCAGCAGAGCTGAGAAAGTAGCTTTCTTT. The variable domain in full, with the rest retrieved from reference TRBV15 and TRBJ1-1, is DAMVIQNPRYQVTQFGKPVTLSCSQTLNHNVMYWYQQKSSQAPKLLFHYYDKDFNNEADTPDNFQSRRPNTSFCFLDIRSPGLGDTAMYLCATSRAEKVAFFGQGTRLTVV.

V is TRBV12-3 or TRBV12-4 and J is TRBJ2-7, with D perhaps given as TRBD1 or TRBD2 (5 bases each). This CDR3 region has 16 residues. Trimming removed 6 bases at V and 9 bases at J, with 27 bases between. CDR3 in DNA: TGTGCCAGCAGGCAATCCGCCGGGACGGGTGCTGGGGTGCAGTACTTC. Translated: CASRQSAGTGAGVQYF.

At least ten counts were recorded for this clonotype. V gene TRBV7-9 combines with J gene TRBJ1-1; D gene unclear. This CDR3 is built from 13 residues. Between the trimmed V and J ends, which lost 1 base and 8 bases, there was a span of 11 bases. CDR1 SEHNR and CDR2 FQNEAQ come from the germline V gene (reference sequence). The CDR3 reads CASSLVDFEEAFF. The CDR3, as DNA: TGTGCCAGCAGCTTAGTCGACTTTGAAGAAGCTTTCTTT.